This passage covers 25 T cell receptor beta chains from one sample sequenced in a study of spatial heterogeneity in lung cancer. Study-level results: How many expanded intratumoral alpha and beta TCRs were present tracked the tumor mutation count, which was a count of nonsynonymous mutations.

Time point denoted: sample taken at primary tumor resection. TCRdb reprocessed the 5' RACE reads via MiXCR and lists one record per CDR3 protein. The sample holds 1,500 to 2,000 distinct CDR3 sequences; 5.5% are singletons and the top ten take 20% to 25%. No cognate antigen is known for these TCRs. The input for sequencing was lung tumor tissue, taken at surgery. The receptors here all came from a male donor with early-stage non-small cell lung cancer.

The table lists this clonotype with many counts. DNA of the CDR3: TGCAGCGTTGAAAGGGACCGGACCACTGAAGCTTTCTTT. This gives the protein CSVERDRTTEAFF. The chain uses TRBV29-1 and TRBJ1-1; TRBD1 might be the D (5 bases). Germline V lookup: CDR1 SQVTM, CDR2 ANQGSEA. This CDR3 has 13 residues. V gave up 2 bases and J gave up 4 bases, with 11 bases separating them.

This clonotype is termed medium-sized. The rearrangement joins TRBV11-3 to TRBJ2-3, with 10 bases that match TRBD1. The CDR3 sequence is 17 residues long. The V segment lost 7 bases and the J segment 4 bases; nucleotides outside the gene matches: 14. Germline-derived CDR1 and CDR2 are SGHNT and YENEEA. Written as DNA, the CDR3 is TGTGCCAGCACCGACTCAAAGACAGGGGGCATCGCAGATACGCAGTATTTT. Amino acid sequence: CASTDSKTGGIADTQYF.

This clonotype is medium-sized within its sample. The V gene is TRBV2, the J gene TRBJ1-4, with 7 bases matching TRBD1. Germline V CDR1 and CDR2: SNHLY, FYNNEI. V shed 7 bases and J 6 bases; nucleotides not matched to a gene: 8. This CDR3 region has 14 residues. In DNA, the CDR3 is TGTGCCAGCAAAGGGAGACAGGGTTATGAAAAACTGTTTTTT. Its translation is CASKGRQGYEKLFF.

This clonotype is labeled as medium-sized (0.01 to 0.1%). This sequence joins TRBV7-9 and TRBJ2-3; tentative D call: TRBD2 (5 bases). The CDR3 has 16 residues. V shed 5 bases and J shed 4 bases, with 19 bases lying between them. Germline CDR1 is SEHNR and CDR2 is FQNEAQ (reference sequence). The CDR3 reads CASSLGRTHESDTQYF. The CDR3 nucleotides are TGTGCCAGCAGCCTAGGCCGGACTCACGAGTCAGATACGCAGTATTTT.

The chain recombines TRBV20-1 with TRBJ2-5, with D possibly being TRBD1 or TRBD2 (5 bases each). This CDR3 is built from 13 residues. The V end was cut by 4 bases, the J end by 1 base, with 10 bases between. Per germline, CDR1 DFQATT and CDR2 SNEGSKA (reference sequence). The CDR3 loop is CSATPGPQETQYF. As DNA, the CDR3 is TGCAGTGCTACTCCGGGACCCCAAGAGACCCAGTACTTC.

The chain carries TRBV4-2 and TRBJ2-7, with 12 nucleotides matching TRBD2. V lost 4 bases, J lost 5 bases, and 9 bases stayed unmatched. The germline gives CDR1 LGHNA, CDR2 YNFKEQ. The length of the CDR3 is 16 residues. The CDR3 DNA follows: TGTGCCAGCAGCCCCGCGACTAGCGGGGGATCCCACGAGCAGTACTTC. Its protein product is CASSPATSGGSHEQYF.

This clonotype is classed as medium-sized. V gene TRBV7-9 combines with J gene TRBJ2-3; no reliable D call. The CDR3 is made up of 14 amino acids. Germline V lookup: CDR1 SEHNR, CDR2 FQNEAQ (reference sequence). V lost 4 bases, J lost 5 bases, and 13 bases lay in between. CDR3 amino acids: CASSSAPNLDTQYF. The CDR3, as DNA: TGTGCCAGCAGCTCTGCCCCCAATTTAGATACGCAGTATTTT.

Turning to this clonotype: An end of the junction does not agree with germline; a read error may underlie this. The chain combines TRBV12-3 or TRBV12-4 with TRBJ2-3; D is perhaps TRBD1 (6 bases). There are 14 residues in the CDR3. The CDR3 nucleotides read TGTGCCAACAGTCTGTCAGGGGGCACAGATACGCAGTATTTT. Translation gives CANSLSGGTDTQYF.

This clonotype was observed a few times. The chain couples TRBV10-3 to TRBJ2-5; tentative D call: TRBD2 (6 bases). V was pared by 2 bases and J by 5 bases, with 9 bases between. Germline V gene lookup returns CDR1 ENHRY and CDR2 SYGVKD. The length of the CDR3 is 13 residues. The CDR3 DNA is TGTGCCATCAGTGAGCGGGGGTCGGAGACCCAGTACTTC. This sequence encodes CAISERGSETQYF.

This clonotype qualifies as medium-sized. The chain is built from TRBV7-9 and TRBJ2-3; 16 positions match TRBD2. This CDR3 has 16 residues. Germline CDR1 is SEHNR and CDR2 is FQNEAQ (reference sequence). The V and J ends lost 5 bases and 4 bases, in that order; junction bases with no gene match: 3. This CDR3 reads CASSPGLAGGPDTQYF. The CDR3 DNA reads TGTGCCAGCAGCCCGGGACTAGCGGGGGGGCCAGATACGCAGTATTTT.

In its sample, this clonotype ranks as large. The rearrangement links TRBV20-1 to TRBJ2-7, with D uncertain. The germline CDR1 and CDR2 sequences are DFQATT and SNEGSKA (reference sequence). This CDR3 region has 14 residues. V was cut by 0 bases and J by 7 bases, with 16 bases left in between. CDR3 sequence: CSARDVKAGWEQYF. The CDR3 coding sequence is TGCAGTGCTAGAGACGTGAAGGCAGGATGGGAGCAGTACTTC.

This clonotype is medium-sized (0.01 to 0.1%) by share. The gene calls are TRBV20-1 and TRBJ1-2, with unresolved D. The germline V gene has CDR1 DFQATT and CDR2 SNEGSKA (reference sequence). This CDR3 comprises 12 residues. V was clipped by 3 bases and J by 6 bases, with 11 bases between them. CDR3 nucleotides: TGCAGTGCTAGCGGTCCTTCCCATGGCTACACCTTC. Encoded protein: CSASGPSHGYTF.

By share, this clonotype counts as medium-sized (0.01 to 0.1%). This chain connects TRBV12-5 to TRBJ1-6; tentatively, D is TRBD1 (6 bases). V lost 6 bases and J 8 bases, leaving 14 bases between the germline ends. Per germline, CDR1 LGHNT and CDR2 FRNRAP. There are 14 residues in the CDR3. The CDR3 here is CASGLGHPDSPLHF. CDR3 bases: TGTGCTAGTGGGCTGGGACATCCAGATTCACCCCTCCACTTT.

Relative to its sample, this clonotype is medium-sized. This sequence joins TRBV13 and TRBJ2-3, with no clear D. Germline assignment: CDR1 PRHDT and CDR2 FYEKMQ (reference sequence). The V gene lost 3 bases and the J gene lost 2 bases, with 9 bases spanning the gap. The CDR3 consists of 14 residues. The CDR3 DNA is TGTGCCAGCAGCTTCATAGCCGCCACAGATACGCAGTATTTT. This encodes CASSFIAATDTQYF.

Turning to this clonotype: This may be a read error: a much more frequent sequence differs by one nucleotide. V gene TRBV6-4 combines with J gene TRBJ2-1, with D perhaps being TRBD1 or TRBD2 (5 bases each). The V gene's germline CDR1 is MRHNA and CDR2 SNTAGT. This CDR3 contains 15 residues. DNA for the CDR3: TGTGCCAGCAGTGACACGGGGCGCTCCTACAATGAGCTGTTCTTC. Translation: CASSDTGRSYNELFF.

This clonotype is classed as large. The rearrangement uses TRBV12-3 or TRBV12-4 and TRBJ2-3, with D perhaps matching TRBD2 (6 bases). There are 16 residues in the CDR3. V was pared by 2 bases and J by 0 bases, with 12 bases between. Here the CDR3 DNA reads TGTGCCAGCAGTTTAACAGGACTATCCAGCACAGATACGCAGTATTTT. It translates to CASSLTGLSSTDTQYF.

This clonotype is deemed medium-sized. The CDR3 sequence is CASSVRLSTDTQYF. The CDR3 coding sequence is TGTGCCAGCAGTGTTCGACTTAGCACAGATACGCAGTATTTT. The gene calls are TRBV2 and TRBJ2-3, with no clear D. Germline V gene sequence: CDR1 SNHLY, CDR2 FYNNEI. V lost 4 bases, J lost 0 bases, and 8 bases lay in between. The CDR3 is 14 amino acids.

This clonotype is classed as medium-sized. At one end, the junction sequence differs from germline, possibly due to a read error. The chain carries TRBV7-2 and TRBJ2-5, with no clear D. Germline V gives CDR1 SGHTA, CDR2 FQGNSA. The CDR3 contains 14 residues. CDR3 amino acids: CASNLGSEGETQYF. The CDR3 nucleotides read TGTGCCAGCAACTTAGGATCGGAAGGAGAGACCCAGTACTTC. The full variable domain, its missing parts supplied by reference TRBV7-2 and TRBJ2-5, is GAGVSQSPSNKVTEKGKDVELRCDPISGHTALYWYRQSLGQGLEFLIYFQGNSAPDKSGLPSDRFSAERTGGSVSTLTIQRTQQEDSAVYLCASNLGSEGETQYFGPGTRLLVL.

Relative to its sample, this clonotype is medium-sized. This chain links TRBV4-2 with TRBJ2-1, with TRBD2 matching over 7 bases. The CDR3 is 19 amino acids. Germline trimming cut 1 base from V and 5 bases from J; bases unmatched to any gene: 17. The germline V gene has CDR1 LGHNA and CDR2 YNFKEQ. The CDR3 DNA sequence: TGTGCCAGCAGCCAAGGCACGGGACTACCCAACCCGAGGGACAATGAGCAGTTCTTC. Protein product: CASSQGTGLPNPRDNEQFF.

This clonotype is medium-sized (0.01 to 0.1%) in the sample. V and J are TRBV6-1 and TRBJ1-5; TRBD1 is a possible D gene (5 bases). Germline loops: CDR1 MNHNS, CDR2 SASEGT. Trimming left V 3 bases short and J 2 bases short, with 20 bases between. The CDR3 sequence is 18 residues long. CDR3 in DNA: TGTGCCAGCAGTGAGTGGCAGGGTGGTGGTTTTGGCAATCAGCCCCAGCATTTT. Its translation: CASSEWQGGGFGNQPQHF.

By frequency in the sample, this clonotype is medium-sized. V is TRBV6-2 or TRBV6-3 and J is TRBJ1-2, with TRBD1 matching 8 bases. The J segment lost 7 bases and the V segment lost 7 bases, leaving 11 bases of the junction unmatched. The germline V gene has CDR1 MNHEY and CDR2 SVGEGT. The length of the CDR3 is 14 residues. The CDR3: CASTEDRGLFGYTF. CDR3 DNA sequence: TGTGCCAGCACTGAAGACAGGGGACTGTTTGGCTACACCTTC.

The rearrangement uses TRBV28 and TRBJ1-1; the D gene is possibly TRBD1 (5 bases). The V gene's germline CDR1 is MDHEN and CDR2 SYDVKM. This CDR3 contains 14 residues. The V end was cut by 6 bases, the J end by 5 bases, with 16 bases between. The CDR3: CASSLRRTNTEAFF. DNA of the CDR3: TGTGCCAGCAGCCTACGGCGGACAAATACTGAAGCTTTCTTT.

This clonotype is labeled medium-sized. V gene TRBV7-9 combines with J gene TRBJ1-1; D unresolved. With 4 bases removed from V and 1 base from J, the gap between germline ends came to 4 bases. Germline values: CDR1 SEHNR, CDR2 FQNEAQ (reference sequence). The CDR3 consists of 12 residues. In DNA form, the CDR3 reads TGTGCCAGCAGCTACTCGAACACTGAAGCTTTCTTT. This translates into CASSYSNTEAFF.

This clonotype is labeled as medium-sized. V usage is TRBV2 and J usage is TRBJ2-3; D gene ambiguous. Trimming removed 5 bases from V and 5 bases from J, with 8 bases in between. Germline V gene lookup returns CDR1 SNHLY and CDR2 FYNNEI. The CDR3 is 12 residues long. The CDR3 sequence: CASSPTQDTQYF. CDR3 nucleotides: TGTGCCAGCAGTCCGACACAAGATACGCAGTATTTT.

The chain combines TRBV29-1 with TRBJ2-7; D is perhaps TRBD1 (6 bases). Germline values: CDR1 SQVTM, CDR2 ANQGSEA. The germline V and J ends were trimmed by 6 bases and 4 bases, with 16 bases remaining between them. CDR3 size: 13 residues. CDR3 in DNA: TGCAGCGTACTAACCGACAGGACATACGAGCAGTACTTC. Amino acids: CSVLTDRTYEQYF.